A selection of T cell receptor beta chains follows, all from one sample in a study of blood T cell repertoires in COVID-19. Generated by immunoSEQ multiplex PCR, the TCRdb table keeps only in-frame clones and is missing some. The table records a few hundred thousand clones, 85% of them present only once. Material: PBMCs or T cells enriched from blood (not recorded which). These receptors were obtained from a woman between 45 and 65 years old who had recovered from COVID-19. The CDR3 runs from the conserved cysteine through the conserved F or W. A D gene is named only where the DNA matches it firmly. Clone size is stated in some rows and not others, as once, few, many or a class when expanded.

CDR3aa: CASSYLQNSPLHF
CDR3nt: TGTGCCAGCAGTTACTTACAGAATTCACCCCTCCACTTT
v_gene: TRBV6-5
j_gene: TRBJ1-6
abundance: few
d_gene: NA

CDR3aa: CASRQTGGDEQYF
CDR3nt: TGTGCCAGCAGGCAAACAGGGGGCGACGAGCAGTACTTC
v_gene: TRBV28
j_gene: TRBJ2-7
abundance: NA
d_gene: TRBD1

CDR3aa: CASSLLFGGADTQYF
CDR3nt: TGTGCCAGCAGCCTGCTTTTCGGGGGGGCAGATACGCAGTATTTT
v_gene: TRBV13
j_gene: TRBJ2-3
abundance: NA
d_gene: TRBD2

CDR3aa: CASTGGGYYEQYF
CDR3nt: TGTGCCAGCACAGGTGGGGGCTACTACGAGCAGTACTTC
v_gene: TRBV2
j_gene: TRBJ2-7
abundance: NA
d_gene: NA

CDR3aa: CASSLGLAQETQYF
CDR3nt: TGTGCCAGCAGCCTCGGACTAGCCCAAGAGACCCAGTACTTC
v_gene: TRBV3-1/TRBV3-2
j_gene: TRBJ2-5
abundance: NA
d_gene: TRBD2

CDR3aa: CASSQPGLVYTGELFF
CDR3nt: TGTGCCAGCAGTCAACCGGGACTGGTTTACACCGGGGAGCTGTTTTTT
v_gene: TRBV11-2
j_gene: TRBJ2-2
abundance: NA
d_gene: NA

CDR3aa: CASSQVDVADRGPYEQYF
CDR3nt: TGCGCCAGCAGCCAAGTAGACGTGGCGGACAGGGGGCCTTACGAGCAGTACTTC
v_gene: TRBV4-1
j_gene: TRBJ2-7
abundance: NA
d_gene: TRBD1

CDR3aa: CASSSLAGTNEQFF
CDR3nt: TGTGCCAGCAGCTCTCTTGCGGGGACCAATGAGCAGTTCTTC
v_gene: TRBV5-8
j_gene: TRBJ2-1
abundance: NA
d_gene: NA

CDR3aa: CASSLDPGGYTF
CDR3nt: TGTGCCAGCTCCCTCGACCCGGGTGGCTACACCTTC
v_gene: TRBV2
j_gene: TRBJ1-2
abundance: NA
d_gene: NA

CDR3aa: CASTPTGWNTEAFF
CDR3nt: TGTGCCAGTACCCCGACAGGGTGGAACACTGAAGCTTTCTTT
v_gene: TRBV19
j_gene: TRBJ1-1
abundance: NA
d_gene: TRBD1

CDR3aa: CATQGAYEQYF
CDR3nt: TGTGCCACACAGGGGGCTTACGAGCAGTACTTC
v_gene: TRBV19
j_gene: TRBJ2-7
abundance: NA
d_gene: TRBD1

CDR3aa: CAIGTGTTGANVLTF
CDR3nt: TGTGCCATCGGGACAGGGACGACTGGGGCCAACGTCCTGACTTTC
v_gene: TRBV28
j_gene: TRBJ2-6
abundance: NA
d_gene: TRBD1

CDR3aa: CASSLTQGLYYGYTF
CDR3nt: TGTGCCAGCAGTCTAACACAGGGCTTGTACTATGGCTACACCTTC
v_gene: TRBV28
j_gene: TRBJ1-2
abundance: once
d_gene: NA

CDR3aa: CASSIAGTATMNTEAFF
CDR3nt: TGTGCCAGCAGTATCGCCGGGACAGCCACGATGAACACTGAAGCTTTCTTT
v_gene: TRBV28
j_gene: TRBJ1-1
abundance: NA
d_gene: TRBD1